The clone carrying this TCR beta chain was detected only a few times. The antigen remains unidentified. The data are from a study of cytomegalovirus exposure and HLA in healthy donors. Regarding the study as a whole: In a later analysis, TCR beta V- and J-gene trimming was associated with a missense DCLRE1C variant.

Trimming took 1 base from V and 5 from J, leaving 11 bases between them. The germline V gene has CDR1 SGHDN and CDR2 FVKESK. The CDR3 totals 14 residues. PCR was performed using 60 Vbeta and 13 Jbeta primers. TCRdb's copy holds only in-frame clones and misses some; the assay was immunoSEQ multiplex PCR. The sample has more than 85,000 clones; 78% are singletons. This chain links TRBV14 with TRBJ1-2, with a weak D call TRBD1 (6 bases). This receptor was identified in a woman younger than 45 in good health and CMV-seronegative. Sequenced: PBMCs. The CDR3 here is CASSQAHRVYGYTF. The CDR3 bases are TGTGCCAGCAGCCAAGCCCACAGGGTTTATGGCTACACCTTC. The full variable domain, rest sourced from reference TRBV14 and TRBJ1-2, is EAGVTQFPSHSVIEKGQTVTLRCDPISGHDNLYWYRRVMGKEIKFLLHFVKESKQDESGMPNNRFLAERTGGTYSTLKVQPAELEDSGVYFCASSQAHRVYGYTFGSGTRLTVV.